The 9 T cell receptor beta chains presented below share a single source sample, sequenced in a study of post-analysis software for immune sequencing data (dated by TCRdb to between 2014 and 2016). What the work shows at the level of the full study, not this receptor alone: Patients showed significantly higher frequencies than controls for roughly 5 TRBV segments, among them TRBV5-6, TRBV5-1 and TRBV20-1.

These TCRs are of unknown antigen specificity. Library construction relied on PCR. The reads were generated on an Illumina HiSeq 2500. To reduce PCR and sequencing biases, unique molecular identifiers were built into the TCR beta cDNA libraries. TCRdb cleaned the public reads at Q25 with fastp, built clones with MiXCR and kept in-frame beta chains. Each record represents a unique CDR3 protein, reported with the most common genes and DNA among its rows. Across this sample there are 170,000 or so distinct CDR3 sequences, with roughly 31% seen only once. Jointly, the top ten make up about 1.4% of the sample. The sequencing sample was made of blood. The source of these receptors is a girl under 18 with multiple sclerosis.

The chain couples TRBV7-2 to TRBJ2-1; either TRBD1 or TRBD2 may supply D (5 bases each). Trimming removed 7 bases at V and 7 bases at J, with 20 bases between. CDR1 SGHTA and CDR2 FQGNSA come from the germline V gene. The CDR3 extends over 15 amino acids. The CDR3 sequence is CASTGPGPPKNEQFF. CDR3 nucleotides: TGTGCCAGCACCGGGCCGGGACCCCCCAAGAATGAGCAGTTCTTC.

In its sample, this clonotype was seen once. This may arise from a read error, as a much more abundant clone is one base away. The gene calls are TRBV29-1 and TRBJ2-7, with a possible D match to TRBD1 (5 bases). The J call may be wrong; the DNA end is better matched by TRBJ2-5. Germline V lookup: CDR1 SQVTM, CDR2 ANQGSEA. This CDR3 comprises 13 residues. The CDR3 is CSVERVGRETQYF. CDR3 in DNA: TGCAGCGTTGAAAGAGTGGGGCGAGAGACCCAGTACTTC.

Turning to this clonotype: With a much larger clone just one base away, this may be a read error. The chain uses TRBV5-5 and TRBJ1-6; D ambiguous. The CDR3 is 15 amino acids. Germline-derived CDR1 and CDR2 are SGHKS and YYEKEE (reference sequence). The CDR3 sequence: CASSLVGRLDSPPHF. In nucleotides, the CDR3 is TGTGCCAGCAGCTTGGTTGGCAGGCTAGATTCACCCCCCCACTTT.

This clonotype was counted many times. The rearrangement links TRBV5-1 to TRBJ1-2, with no clear D. From germline, CDR1 is SGHRS and CDR2 YFSETQ. V was shortened by 4 bases and J by 4 bases, with 17 bases between the two germline ends. This CDR3 comprises 15 residues. CDR3 DNA sequence: TGCGCCAGCAGCCTGGGTTTTGGCGATGTCTATGGCTACACCTTC. Translation gives CASSLGFGDVYGYTF.

This clonotype was detected only a few times. The chain has TRBV5-1 and TRBJ2-1; tentatively, D is TRBD2 (6 bases). The CDR3 runs to 14 residues. The V end lost 5 bases, the J end lost 5 bases, and 14 bases lay between the germline ends. Germline V gene sequence: CDR1 SGHRS, CDR2 YFSETQ. The CDR3 loop is CASRPGTSNNEQFF. CDR3 nucleotides: TGCGCCAGCAGGCCCGGGACTTCTAACAATGAGCAGTTCTTC.

This clonotype was recorded once. V usage is TRBV7-9 and J usage is TRBJ1-1; D gene uncertain. The CDR3 is 14 amino acids. Germline V lookup: CDR1 SEHNR, CDR2 FQNEAQ (reference sequence). V was cut by 1 base and J by 0 bases, with 6 bases left in between. The CDR3 reads CASSLGQMNTEAFF. CDR3 sequence (DNA): TGTGCCAGCAGCTTAGGTCAGATGAACACTGAAGCTTTCTTT.

This clonotype was recorded many times. The CDR3 region is CASSPGNSGISYEQYF. The CDR3 DNA sequence: TGTGCCAGCAGCCCAGGAAATAGCGGGATATCCTACGAGCAGTACTTC. The V call is TRBV9, the J call TRBJ2-7; 8 bases align to TRBD2. Germline loops: CDR1 SGDLS, CDR2 YYNGEE. The V segment lost 4 bases and the J segment 1 base; nucleotides outside the gene matches: 10. The CDR3 spans 16 residues.

This clonotype came up many times. The rearrangement links TRBV10-2 to TRBJ2-3; D possibly corresponds to TRBD2 (5 bases). This CDR3 is 11 amino acids long. Trimming shortened V by 4 bases and J by 8 bases, and 7 bases separated the two germline ends. The germline CDR1 and CDR2 sequences are WSHSY and SAAADI. Here the CDR3 reads CASSAGSTQYF. CDR3 nucleotide sequence: TGCGCCAGCAGTGCGGGGAGTACGCAGTATTTT.

This clonotype was detected only a few times. This chain connects TRBV9 to TRBJ2-1; tentative D call: TRBD2 (6 bases). V was shortened by 3 bases and J by 5 bases, with 18 bases between the two germline ends. The length of the CDR3 is 16 residues. Germline V lookup: CDR1 SGDLS, CDR2 YYNGEE. CDR3 amino acids: CASSAEASGPNNEQFF. DNA for the CDR3: TGTGCCAGCAGCGCGGAGGCCAGCGGGCCCAACAATGAGCAGTTCTTC.